This TCR beta chain is drawn from a study of T cell changes during pregnancy in multiple sclerosis. Clones were read by immunoSEQ multiplex PCR, and TCRdb kept only the in-frame ones, dropping some. The sample holds fewer than 55,000 clones, about 92% seen once. This clone was counted a few times. Sequenced material: peripheral blood, taken after pregnancy. This TCR was sampled from a female donor with multiple sclerosis, enrolled in a pregnancy study.

CDR3 amino acids: CAWSGSRDYTGELFF. The DNA for the CDR3 is TGTGCCTGGAGCGGCAGCAGGGACTACACCGGGGAGCTGTTTTTT. The V call is TRBV30, the J call TRBJ2-2; D is possibly TRBD2 (6 bases). The CDR3 contains 15 residues. Germline loops: CDR1 GTSNPN, CDR2 SVGIG (reference sequence). V lost 3 bases and J lost 3, with 14 bases in between.